Listed here are 7 T cell receptor beta chains from one sample, sequenced in a study of metastatic and nonmetastatic thyroid tumors. TCRdb reanalyzed the PCR reads with MiXCR. The data hold tens of thousands of clones, with approximately 24% observed a single time. Until they underwent thyroid surgery, no patient had received any treatment. What was sequenced was tumor tissue. Receptors originate from a female donor with papillary thyroid cancer or a benign thyroid nodule (not recorded which). Some clones in this sample may be carry-over from other donors' samples.

V and J are TRBV11-1 and TRBJ2-3, with 10 bases aligning to TRBD2. Looked up from germline, CDR1 is SGHAT and CDR2 is FQDESV (reference sequence). The junction had 9 bases not matched to a gene; V was cut back by 6 bases and J by 3 bases. The CDR3 is 16 amino acids. CDR3 DNA: TGTGCCAGCAGTTCTCCTAGCGGGAGTTGGACAGATACGCAGTATTTT. Amino acid sequence: CASSSPSGSWTDTQYF.

This clone occurred a few times. V is TRBV27 and J is TRBJ2-7, with a weak D call TRBD1 (5 bases). The CDR3 is made up of 14 amino acids. Trimming removed 5 bases at V and 3 bases at J, with 14 bases between. Germline lookup yields CDR1 MNHEY and CDR2 SMNVEV (reference sequence). CDR3 nucleotide sequence: TGTGCCAGCAGTCTACAGGTGCCTTACTACGAGCAGTACTTC. Protein product: CASSLQVPYYEQYF.

As regards this clone: The junction departs from the called germline gene at one end, perhaps through a read error. V is TRBV6-4 and J is TRBJ2-1, with no clear D. The CDR3 is 11 residues long. Germline V gene sequence: CDR1 MRHNA, CDR2 SNTAGT. Here the CDR3 reads CTSSVRRDQFF. The CDR3 coding sequence is TGTACCAGCAGTGTACGAAGGGATCAGTTCTTC.

This clone has at least ten counts. The rearrangement uses TRBV4-3 and TRBJ1-6; maybe TRBD1 (5 bases). CDR1 is LGHNA, CDR2 YSLEER, per germline. Trimming pared 0 bases from V and 0 bases from J, leaving 12 bases between. The CDR3 extends over 18 amino acids. Here the CDR3 reads CASSQDHGASSYNSPLHF. The DNA of the CDR3 is TGCGCCAGCAGCCAAGATCATGGGGCGAGCTCCTATAATTCACCCCTCCACTTT.

The chain is built from TRBV24-1 and TRBJ2-7; a possible D gene is TRBD1 (6 bases). Germline-derived CDR1 and CDR2 are KGHDR and SFDVKD. V was shortened by 7 bases and J by 3 bases, with 12 bases between the two germline ends. This CDR3 spans 13 amino acids. CDR3 protein: CATSPGDLYEQYF. In DNA form, the CDR3 reads TGTGCCACCAGCCCAGGGGACCTCTACGAGCAGTACTTC.

This clone was counted ten times or more. This chain connects TRBV28 to TRBJ1-6, with a possible D match to TRBD1 (5 bases). CDR1 and CDR2 (germline): MDHEN, SYDVKM. Trimming shortened V by 7 bases and J by 5 bases, and 12 bases separated the two germline ends. The length of the CDR3 is 14 residues. The CDR3 DNA reads TGTGCCAGCACACGACAGAGCGATAATTCACCCCTCCACTTT. Translating gives CASTRQSDNSPLHF.

This clone was seen at least ten times. CDR3 bases: TGCAGTGCTAGAGTCCTAGGGATTCCCGCGCAGTACTTC. As protein: CSARVLGIPAQYF. This chain joins TRBV20-1 and TRBJ2-7, with D uncertain. V lost 1 base to trimming and J lost 9 bases, with 16 bases between them. CDR3 size: 13 residues. From germline, CDR1 is DFQATT and CDR2 SNEGSKA (reference sequence).